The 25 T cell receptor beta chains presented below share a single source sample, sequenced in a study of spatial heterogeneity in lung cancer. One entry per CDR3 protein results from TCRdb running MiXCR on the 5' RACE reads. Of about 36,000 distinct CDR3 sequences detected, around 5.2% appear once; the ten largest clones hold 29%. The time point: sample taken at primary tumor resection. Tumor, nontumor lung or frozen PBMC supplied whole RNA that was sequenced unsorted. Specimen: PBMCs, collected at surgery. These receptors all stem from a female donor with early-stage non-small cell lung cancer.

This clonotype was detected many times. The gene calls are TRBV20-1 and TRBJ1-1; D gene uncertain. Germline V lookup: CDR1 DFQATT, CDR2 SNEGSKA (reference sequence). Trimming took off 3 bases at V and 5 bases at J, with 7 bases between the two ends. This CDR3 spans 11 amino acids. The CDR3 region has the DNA TGCAGTGCTAGTCGGGGAACTGAAGCTTTCTTT. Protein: CSASRGTEAFF.

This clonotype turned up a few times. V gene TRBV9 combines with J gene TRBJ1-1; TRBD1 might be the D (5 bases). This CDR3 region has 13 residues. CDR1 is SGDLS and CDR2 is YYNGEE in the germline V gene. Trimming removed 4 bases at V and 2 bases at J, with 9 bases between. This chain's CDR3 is CASSRGGNTEAFF. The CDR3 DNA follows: TGTGCCAGCAGCCGGGGGGGAAACACTGAAGCTTTCTTT.

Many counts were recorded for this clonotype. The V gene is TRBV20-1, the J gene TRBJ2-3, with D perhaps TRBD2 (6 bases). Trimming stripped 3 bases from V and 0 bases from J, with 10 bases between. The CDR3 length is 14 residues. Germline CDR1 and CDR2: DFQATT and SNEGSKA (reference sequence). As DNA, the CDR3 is TGCAGTGCTAGGGAGGGGACTAGCACAGATACGCAGTATTTT. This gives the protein CSAREGTSTDTQYF.

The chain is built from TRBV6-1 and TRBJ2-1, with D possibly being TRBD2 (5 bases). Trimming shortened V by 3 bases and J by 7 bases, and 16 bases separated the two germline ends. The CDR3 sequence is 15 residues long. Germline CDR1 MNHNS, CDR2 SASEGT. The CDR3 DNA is TGTGCCAGCAGTGACTCGGGATTCGGGTGGAATGAGCAGTTCTTC. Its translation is CASSDSGFGWNEQFF.

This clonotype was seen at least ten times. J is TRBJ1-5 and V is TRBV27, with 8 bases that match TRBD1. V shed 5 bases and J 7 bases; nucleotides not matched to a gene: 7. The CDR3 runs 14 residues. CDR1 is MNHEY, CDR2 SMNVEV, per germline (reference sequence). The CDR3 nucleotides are TGTGCCAGCAGTACACGGACAGGGAGGCAGCCCCAGCATTTT. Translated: CASSTRTGRQPQHF.

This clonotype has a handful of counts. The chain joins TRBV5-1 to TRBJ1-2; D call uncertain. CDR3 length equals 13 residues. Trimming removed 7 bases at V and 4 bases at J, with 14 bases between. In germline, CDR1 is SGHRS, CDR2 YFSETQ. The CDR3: CASGRTDTYGYTF. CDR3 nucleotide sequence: TGCGCCAGCGGCAGAACGGATACCTATGGCTACACCTTC.

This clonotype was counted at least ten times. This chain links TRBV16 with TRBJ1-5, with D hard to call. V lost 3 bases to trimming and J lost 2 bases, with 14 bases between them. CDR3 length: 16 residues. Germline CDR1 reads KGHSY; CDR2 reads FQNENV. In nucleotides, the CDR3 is TGTGCCAGCAGCCACCCTCCGGGATACGGCAATCAGCCCCAGCATTTT. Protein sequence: CASSHPPGYGNQPQHF.

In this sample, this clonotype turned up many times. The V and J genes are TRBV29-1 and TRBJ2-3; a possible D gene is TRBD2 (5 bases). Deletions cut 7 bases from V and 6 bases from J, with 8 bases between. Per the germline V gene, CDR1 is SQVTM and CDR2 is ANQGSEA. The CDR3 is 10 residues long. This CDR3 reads CSGGEDTQYF. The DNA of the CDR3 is TGCAGCGGGGGAGAGGATACGCAGTATTTT.

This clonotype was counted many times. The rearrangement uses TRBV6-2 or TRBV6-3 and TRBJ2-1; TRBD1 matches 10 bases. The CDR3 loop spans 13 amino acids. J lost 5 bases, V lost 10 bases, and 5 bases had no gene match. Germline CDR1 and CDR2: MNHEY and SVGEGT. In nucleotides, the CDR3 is TGTGCCACCGACAGGGGGCGTGACAATGAGCAGTTCTTC. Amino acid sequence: CATDRGRDNEQFF.

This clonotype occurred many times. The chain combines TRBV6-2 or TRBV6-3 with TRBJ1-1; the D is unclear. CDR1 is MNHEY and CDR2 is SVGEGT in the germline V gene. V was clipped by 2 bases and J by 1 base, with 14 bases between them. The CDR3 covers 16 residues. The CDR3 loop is CASSYPRFGRNTEAFF. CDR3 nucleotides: TGTGCCAGCAGTTACCCGCGGTTCGGGAGGAACACTGAAGCTTTCTTT.

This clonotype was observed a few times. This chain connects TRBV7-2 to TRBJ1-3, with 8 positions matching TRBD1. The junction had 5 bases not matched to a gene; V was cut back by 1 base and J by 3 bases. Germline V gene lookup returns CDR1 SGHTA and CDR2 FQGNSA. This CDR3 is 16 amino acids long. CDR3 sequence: CASSLVQGASGNTIYF. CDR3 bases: TGTGCCAGCAGCTTAGTGCAGGGGGCGAGTGGAAACACCATATATTTT.

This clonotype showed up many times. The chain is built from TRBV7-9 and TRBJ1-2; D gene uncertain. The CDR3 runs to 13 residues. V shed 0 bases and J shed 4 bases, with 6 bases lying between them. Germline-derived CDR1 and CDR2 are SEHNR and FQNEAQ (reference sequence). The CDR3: CASSLAMGYGYTF. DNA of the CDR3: TGTGCCAGCAGCTTAGCGATGGGCTATGGCTACACCTTC.

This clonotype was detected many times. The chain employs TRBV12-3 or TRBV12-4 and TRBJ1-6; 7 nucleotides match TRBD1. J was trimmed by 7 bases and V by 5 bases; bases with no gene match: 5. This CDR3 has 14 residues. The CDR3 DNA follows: TGTGCCAGCAGTGCGACAGGGACCAATTCACCCCTCCACTTT. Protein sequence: CASSATGTNSPLHF.

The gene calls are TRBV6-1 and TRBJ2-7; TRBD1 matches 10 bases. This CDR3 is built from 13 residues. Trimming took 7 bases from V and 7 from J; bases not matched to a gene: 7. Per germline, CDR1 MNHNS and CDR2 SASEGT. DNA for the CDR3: TGTGCCAGCACCCGACAGGGGGCTCGGGAGCAGTACTTC. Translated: CASTRQGAREQYF.

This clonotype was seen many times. The CDR3 reads CSAPGQGFEKLFF. The CDR3 nucleotides read TGCAGTGCGCCGGGACAGGGGTTTGAAAAACTGTTTTTT. This chain connects TRBV20-1 to TRBJ1-4; 10 bases map to TRBD1. Germline CDR1 DFQATT, CDR2 SNEGSKA (reference sequence). Trimming removed 6 bases from V and 7 bases from J; junction bases left unmatched: 5. CDR3 size: 13 residues.

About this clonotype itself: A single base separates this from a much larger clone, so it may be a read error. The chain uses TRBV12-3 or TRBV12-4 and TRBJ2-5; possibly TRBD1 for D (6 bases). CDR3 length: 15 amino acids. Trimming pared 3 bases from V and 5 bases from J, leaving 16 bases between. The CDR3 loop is CASSLEWGTFETQYF. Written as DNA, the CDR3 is TGTGCCAGCAGTTTGGAGTGGGGGACATTCGAGACCCAGTACTTC.

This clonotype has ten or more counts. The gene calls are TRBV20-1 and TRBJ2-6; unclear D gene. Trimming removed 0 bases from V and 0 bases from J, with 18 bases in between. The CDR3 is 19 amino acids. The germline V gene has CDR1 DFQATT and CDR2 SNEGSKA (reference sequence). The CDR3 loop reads CSAREPDPPTASGANVLTF. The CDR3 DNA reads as TGCAGTGCTAGAGAGCCGGACCCCCCAACCGCCTCTGGGGCCAACGTCCTGACTTTC.

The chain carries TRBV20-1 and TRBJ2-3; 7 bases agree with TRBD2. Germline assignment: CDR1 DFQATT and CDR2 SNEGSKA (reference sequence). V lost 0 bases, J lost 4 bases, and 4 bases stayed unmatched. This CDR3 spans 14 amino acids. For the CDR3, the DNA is TGCAGTGCTAGAGATCCCCGGGGGGCAGATACGCAGTATTTT. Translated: CSARDPRGADTQYF.

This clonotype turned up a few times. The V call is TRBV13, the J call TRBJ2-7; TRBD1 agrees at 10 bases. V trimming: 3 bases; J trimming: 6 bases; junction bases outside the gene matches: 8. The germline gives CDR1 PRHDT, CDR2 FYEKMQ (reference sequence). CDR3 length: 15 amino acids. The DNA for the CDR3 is TGTGCCAGCAGCTTGTGGGGGACAGGGGTAGCCGAGCAGTACTTC. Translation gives CASSLWGTGVAEQYF.

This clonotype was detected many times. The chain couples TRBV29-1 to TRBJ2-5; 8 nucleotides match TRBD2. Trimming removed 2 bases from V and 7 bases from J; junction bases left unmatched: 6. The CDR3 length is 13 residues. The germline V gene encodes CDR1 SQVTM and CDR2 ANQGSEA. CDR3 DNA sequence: TGCAGCGTTGAAAAGGGTAGCGGGGCGACCCAGTACTTC. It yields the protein CSVEKGSGATQYF.

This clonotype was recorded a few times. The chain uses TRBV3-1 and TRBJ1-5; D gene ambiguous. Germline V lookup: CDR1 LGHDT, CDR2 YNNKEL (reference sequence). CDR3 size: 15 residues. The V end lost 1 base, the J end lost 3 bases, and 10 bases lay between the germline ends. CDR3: CASSQGWDTNQPQHF. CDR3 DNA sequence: TGTGCCAGCAGCCAAGGCTGGGATACCAATCAGCCCCAGCATTTT.

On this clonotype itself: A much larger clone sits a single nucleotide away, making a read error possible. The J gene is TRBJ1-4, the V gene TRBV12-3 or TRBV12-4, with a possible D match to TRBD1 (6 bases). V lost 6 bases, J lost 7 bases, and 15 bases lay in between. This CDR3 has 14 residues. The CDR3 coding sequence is TGTGCCAGCAGCCATCATGGGGGCGGTGAAAAACTGTTTTTT. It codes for CASSHHGGGEKLFF.

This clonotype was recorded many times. CDR3: CASSLLSGDTNEKLFF. CDR3 sequence (DNA): TGCGCCAGCAGCTTGCTGTCAGGGGATACAAATGAAAAACTGTTTTTT. The V gene is TRBV5-1, the J gene TRBJ1-4; TRBD1 might be the D (6 bases). Germline values: CDR1 SGHRS, CDR2 YFSETQ. V lost 1 base and J lost 5, with 15 bases in between. The CDR3 loop spans 16 amino acids.

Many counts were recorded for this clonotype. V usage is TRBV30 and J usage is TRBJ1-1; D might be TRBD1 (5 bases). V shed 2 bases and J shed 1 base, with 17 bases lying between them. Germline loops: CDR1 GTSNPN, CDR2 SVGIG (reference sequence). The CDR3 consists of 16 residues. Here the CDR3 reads CAWSFPLGQGNTEAFF. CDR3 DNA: TGTGCCTGGAGTTTCCCCCTGGGGCAGGGGAACACTGAAGCTTTCTTT.

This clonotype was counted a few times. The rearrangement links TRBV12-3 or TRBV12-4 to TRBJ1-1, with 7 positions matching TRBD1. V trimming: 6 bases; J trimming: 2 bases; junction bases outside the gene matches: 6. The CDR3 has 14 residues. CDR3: CASSRGTVNTEAFF. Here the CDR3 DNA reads TGTGCCAGCAGCCGAGGGACAGTTAACACTGAAGCTTTCTTT.